This note documents a single T cell receptor beta chain sequence. What antigen it recognizes has not been identified. No per-base quality is available; no much larger clone lies one base away. V is reduced by 5 bases and J by 0 bases, leaving a spacing of 16 bases between them. As encoded in the germline V gene (reference sequence), CDR1 is DFQATT while CDR2 is SNEGSKA. The CDR3 contains 15 residues, cysteine and phenylalanine counted. Kept here is only the CDR3 DNA, which spans 45 bases and is read in frame from base 1. The data derive from a study of CD8 T cells in Susac syndrome (dated 2019 in TCRdb). Study-wide context: The study used repertoire sequencing to test whether antigen drove CD8+ T cell activation and differentiation in Susac syndrome. CD8+ T cell repertoire clonality was compared between some 12 healthy donors, approximately 14 Susac syndrome patients and fewer than 19 multiple sclerosis patients.

Overall study outcomes, separate from this receptor: The TCR sequencing and HLA analysis was acknowledged to have included a relatively small number of individuals.

Peripheral blood CD8+ and CD4+ T cells from healthy donors, Susac syndrome patients and multiple sclerosis patients were profiled using high-throughput TCR beta sequencing. The multiple sclerosis controls were treatment-naive patients who had stable or active relapsing-remitting disease and met the revised McDonald criteria. Bulk CD8+ and CD4+ T cells were purified by magnetic negative isolation, while CD8+ TEMRA cells were enriched using FACS. Blood was drawn into EDTA tubes, processed within 24 hours, and PBMCs were isolated by density gradient centrifugation. PBMCs intended for TCR sequencing were frozen in liquid nitrogen and were later thawed in a 37 degrees C water bath. Purity of sorted or isolated CD4+, CD8+ and CD8+ TEMRA cells was at least 90%. RNA was extracted with the RNeasy kit and roughly 0.5 to 1 ug was reverse transcribed using random hexamers. TCR beta CDR3 regions were amplified with the immunoSEQ multiplex PCR assay covering 54 Vbeta and 13 Jbeta segments. Bias from PCR amplification was corrected by using a synthetic template baseline for primer optimization and for computational correction. The original pipeline was this. Only productive sequences were kept, with reads annotated to V, D and J genes according to IMGT and analyzed in immunoSEQ Analyzer. To calculate clonality, Shannon entropy was normalized by log2 of the number of productive unique sequences and then subtracted from one. Public and private clones were assessed among the 100 most prevalent clones of each patient and control. Susac-specific clones were defined as absent from healthy and MS cohorts, over a thousand published viral clones and other ImmuneACCESS disease sequences. TCRdb ran its own pipeline on the public reads, namely fastp trimming at Q25 and MiXCR clone calling, and kept in-frame beta chains. CDR3 protein sequences are deduplicated, and each keeps its most common genes and DNA. TCRdb's processing, not the authors' own work, is the source of the V and J calls. This sample is represented by some 140,000 distinct CDR3 sequences; roughly 89% of them were singletons. Around 0.24% of the sample rests with the top ten.

The chain links TRBV20-1 with TRBJ1-2; a confident D gene designation cannot be given. Sequenced: CD8+ T cells from PBMCs. The receptor comes from a human donor with multiple sclerosis. The DNA sequence is given as TGCAGTGCTTCTCCCCGGGAGCTTACTAACTATGGCTACACCTTC. This sequence encodes CSASPRELTNYGYTF.